This TCR beta chain was retrieved from a study of blood T cells in healthy people across ages. Regarding the study as a whole: There were more naive CD4+ cells and higher diversity in long-lived donors than in aged donors.

The ends were cut back, 3 bases at V and 4 bases at J, with 9 bases in the middle. The CDR3 runs 13 residues. CDR1 is SEHNR, CDR2 FQNEAQ, per germline (reference sequence). This clonotype was seen only a few times. Its matching antigen is unknown. A minimum of 6 micrograms of total RNA was extracted per sample. A J-beta primer mix and a sample-barcoded 5' primer were used in a second PCR of roughly 7 to 12 cycles. Each CDR3 protein gets one entry after TCRdb re-called the 5' RACE reads with MiXCR. The sample lists hundreds of thousands of distinct CDR3 sequences; 20% to 25% were seen once. Sequences were obtained from blood. This sequence originates from a man in his sixties or seventies in good health. This chain joins TRBV7-9 and TRBJ1-2; D perhaps matches TRBD1 (6 bases). The CDR3 spells CASSFQGLYGYTF. The CDR3 region has the DNA TGTGCCAGCAGCTTTCAGGGGCTCTATGGCTACACCTTC.